This TCR beta chain derives from a study of beta chain features in type 1 diabetes. As for the study in general: What patients shared with healthy donors was a similar profile of age, gender and cell yields.

Germline values: CDR1 MDHEN, CDR2 SYDVKM. The J segment lost 3 bases and the V segment lost 2 bases, leaving 7 bases of the junction unmatched. The CDR3 consists of 16 residues. Study-wide findings and caveats: Sequencing the cDNA could make cells with high TCR expression show up more than they should.

Sorted populations all had greater than 95% purity. Expressed TCRB transcripts were sequenced because the entire RNA isolate underwent reverse transcription. The study sequenced naive, central memory and regulatory T cell samples to an average of approximately 4 million reads. Method: immunoSEQ multiplex PCR; TCRdb's copy keeps in-frame clones and lacks some. The sample contains 300,000 to 450,000 clones, over 9.5% of which appear only once. This clone turned up a few times. What it binds is not known. The specimen sequenced was naive CD4+ T cells from blood. The receptor was isolated from a man between 18 and 29 years old in good health. V usage is TRBV28 and J usage is TRBJ2-1, with TRBD1 matching over 7 bases. Written as DNA, the CDR3 is TGTGCCAGCAGTTTAAGGGTAAGGGGGCACTACAATGAGCAGTTCTTC. The encoded protein is CASSLRVRGHYNEQFF.